The source of this T cell receptor (beta chain) is a study of intratumoral heterogeneity in liver cancer. Whole-study findings and limits: TCR sequencing reportedly confirmed RNA-seq estimates of regional differences in tumor-infiltrating lymphocyte burden. The authors noted under-sampled tumor-infiltrating lymphocyte representation as a limitation. Region b showed significantly fewer unique T-cell clonal expansions than region a.

This clone was observed a single time. What it binds is unknown. The CDR3 has 13 amino acids. With V trimmed by 8 bases and J by 4 bases, 6 bases remained unmatched. Germline CDR1 reads MNHNY; CDR2 reads SVGAGI (reference sequence). The hepatocellular carcinoma nodule was sampled at distinct, geographically separated regions. Samples came from areas without visible necrosis or hemorrhage. The method was immunoSEQ multiplex PCR; TCRdb's version includes in-frame clones alone and lacks a portion of them. The table has several thousand clones, approximately 71% seen once. The chain joins TRBV6-6 to TRBJ1-1; 8 nucleotides match TRBD1. Here the sequenced sample was tumor tissue, taken before any cancer treatment. This sequence originates from a woman in her seventies with hepatocellular carcinoma. CDR3 in amino acids: CASALQGGTEAFF. CDR3 bases: TGTGCCAGCGCCTTACAGGGGGGCACTGAAGCTTTCTTT.